This T cell receptor (beta chain) was sequenced in a study of T cell clones after liver transplantation. Looking at the study overall: TCRbeta sequencing after a pre-transplant mixed lymphocyte reaction identified graft-donor-reactive clones, later tracked in post-transplant blood. Three of eight recipients were HCV-positive; others had non-autoimmune, non-viral indications.

Of note for this clone: Its cognate antigen is unknown.

General study results and limits: Graft donor-reactive T cells possibly entered the graft instead of undergoing deletion. A larger donor-reactive than third-party decline suggested partial antigen-specific deletion.

CDR3 size: 16 residues. Trimming took off 1 base at V and 0 bases at J, with 11 bases between the two ends. Looked up from germline, CDR1 is SGHRS and CDR2 is YFSETQ. Profiling relied on immunoSEQ multiplex PCR, and the TCRdb table lists in-frame clones only, not all of them. The sample shows 65,000 to 95,000 clones, over 70% of them seen only once. The chain couples TRBV5-1 to TRBJ1-3; a weak D match, TRBD1 (5 bases). This TCR derives from a human donor who received a liver transplant. This specimen was CD4+ T cells from blood, taken before liver transplant. The DNA for the CDR3 is TGCGCCAGCAGCTTGAGCAGGGCCAACTCTGGAAACACCATATATTTT. Protein: CASSLSRANSGNTIYF.